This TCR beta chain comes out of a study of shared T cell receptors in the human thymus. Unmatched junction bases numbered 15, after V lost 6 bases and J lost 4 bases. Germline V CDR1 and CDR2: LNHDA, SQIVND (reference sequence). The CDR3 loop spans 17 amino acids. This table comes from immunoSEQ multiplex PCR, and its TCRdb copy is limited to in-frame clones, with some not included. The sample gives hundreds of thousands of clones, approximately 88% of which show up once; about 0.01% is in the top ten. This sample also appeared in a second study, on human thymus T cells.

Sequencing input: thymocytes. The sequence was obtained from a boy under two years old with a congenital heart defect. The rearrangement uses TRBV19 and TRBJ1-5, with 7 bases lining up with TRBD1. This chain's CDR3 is CASSVGQALPLNQPQHF. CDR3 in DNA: TGTGCCAGTAGCGTCGGACAGGCGCTGCCCTTAAATCAGCCCCAGCATTTT.